The 31 T cell receptor beta chains reported below all come from one sample, sequenced in a study of glioma-infiltrating T cells after dendritic cell vaccination (dated by TCRdb to about 2016). The protocol used for the library was the immunoSEQ multiplex PCR assay. TCRdb took over this immuneACCESS table, retaining in-frame rearrangements with V and J assigned. Such tables are incomplete; in checked studies, under half of the missing clones stem from an unresolved V gene, and the remainder is unexplained. In this sample the table shows about 95,000 clones, more than 75% of which occur a single time. Just under 3% of the sample rests with the top ten. This specimen was blood, taken before dendritic cell vaccination. The receptor set was obtained from a human donor with glioblastoma.

The chain employs TRBV10-3 and TRBJ2-2; maybe TRBD1 (5 bases). Trimming left V 6 bases short and J 4 bases short, with 9 bases between. This CDR3 has 13 residues. Looked up from germline, CDR1 is ENHRY and CDR2 is SYGVKD. For the CDR3, the DNA is TGTGCCATCAGGAGACAGAGCACCGGGGAGCTGTTTTTT. Protein: CAIRRQSTGELFF.

V is TRBV7-2 and J is TRBJ1-1; a possible D gene is TRBD1 (5 bases). The V end lost 5 bases, the J end lost 4 bases, and 14 bases lay between the germline ends. This CDR3 spans 14 amino acids. The V gene's germline CDR1 is SGHTA and CDR2 FQGNSA. CDR3 amino acids: CASSPPGGATEAFF. The CDR3 DNA reads TGTGCCAGCAGCCCCCCCGGGGGAGCCACTGAAGCTTTCTTT.

As concerns this clone: Relative to the germline gene, one junction end is altered; a read error may explain this. J is TRBJ2-7 and V is TRBV27, with D maybe TRBD1 (5 bases). From germline, CDR1 is MNHEY and CDR2 SMNVEV (reference sequence). This CDR3 contains 12 residues. CDR3 bases: TGTGCCAGCAGTCCCCCCGCAGGGCGCTTTTTCTTC. Its protein is CASSPPAGRFFF.

This clone is a singleton in its sample. The CDR3 region is CASSPGQFYGYTF. Written as DNA, the CDR3 is TGTGCCAGCAGCCCGGGACAGTTCTATGGCTACACCTTC. This chain uses TRBV28 with TRBJ1-2; 7 positions agree with TRBD1. The CDR3 extends over 13 amino acids. Germline V gene lookup returns CDR1 MDHEN and CDR2 SYDVKM. With V trimmed by 6 bases and J by 4 bases, 5 bases remained unmatched.

V is TRBV5-6 and J is TRBJ2-7; 11 bases match TRBD2. Germline CDR1 is SGHDT and CDR2 is YYEEEE. J gave up 4 bases and V 4 bases, and 4 bases lay outside the gene matches. The CDR3 runs to 14 residues. The DNA for the CDR3 is TGTGCCAGCAGCACCGGGACTAGCGGTTACGAGCAGTACTTC. Translated, it gives CASSTGTSGYEQYF.

The V call is TRBV6-5, the J call TRBJ1-3, with D tentatively TRBD1 (5 bases). Germline CDR1 MNHEY, CDR2 SVGAGI. Between the trimmed V and J ends, which lost 10 bases and 4 bases, there was a span of 8 bases. The CDR3 consists of 11 residues. CDR3 sequence reads: CATHRGNTIYF. CDR3 coding DNA: TGTGCCACCCACAGGGGAAACACCATATATTTT.

The chain carries TRBV28 and TRBJ2-2; TRBD2 matches at 7 bases. V was pared by 6 bases and J by 6 bases, with 10 bases of the junction left unmatched. CDR1 is MDHEN and CDR2 is SYDVKM in the germline V gene. There are 15 residues in the CDR3. DNA of the CDR3: TGTGCCAGCAGCAAACGACTAGCCCCTGCCGGGGAGCTGTTTTTT. This encodes CASSKRLAPAGELFF.

The rearrangement links TRBV29-1 to TRBJ1-2, with D possibly being TRBD1 (5 bases). CDR1 is SQVTM, CDR2 ANQGSEA, per germline. The CDR3 covers 11 residues. The V gene lost 5 bases and the J gene lost 6 bases, with 10 bases spanning the gap. The CDR3 sequence: CSVPGNDGYTF. In DNA form, the CDR3 reads TGCAGCGTTCCAGGGAACGATGGCTACACCTTC.

The chain links TRBV6-6 to TRBJ2-5; TRBD2 is a possible D gene (6 bases). Germline CDR1 reads MNHNY; CDR2 reads SVGAGI (reference sequence). The CDR3 consists of 13 residues. V was shortened by 2 bases and J by 4 bases, with 8 bases between the two germline ends. CDR3 sequence: CASSYGAGETQYF. CDR3 coding DNA: TGTGCCAGCAGTTACGGAGCGGGAGAGACCCAGTACTTC.

A remark on this clone: Different DNA sequences within this sample yield the same CDR3. The chain has TRBV11-3 and TRBJ2-3, with 11 positions matching TRBD2. The CDR3 loop spans 15 amino acids. In germline, CDR1 is SGHNT, CDR2 YENEEA. V gave up 4 bases and J gave up 3 bases; unmatched junction bases: 3. CDR3 protein: CASSSLAGGTDTQYF. The CDR3 bases are TGTGCCAGCAGCTCCCTAGCGGGAGGAACAGATACGCAGTATTTT.

This clone was picked up one time. The rearrangement links TRBV12-2 to TRBJ1-1. TRBV12-2 is noted as a pseudogene. This CDR3 is 17 amino acids long. The CDR3 region has the DNA TGTGCAAGTCGCTTAGGAGGGTATTTAAGAAAGAACACTGAAGCTTTCTTT. Encoded protein: CASRLGGYLRKNTEAFF.

V is TRBV5-1 and J is TRBJ2-5, with D possibly being TRBD1 (6 bases). This CDR3 has 15 residues. With 5 bases removed from V and 2 bases from J, the gap between germline ends came to 16 bases. The germline V gene has CDR1 SGHRS and CDR2 YFSETQ. The CDR3 reads CASSSTSGTQETQYF. The CDR3 nucleotides are TGCGCCAGCAGTTCCACATCCGGGACACAAGAGACCCAGTACTTC.

Worth noting for this clone: The junction does not match germline at one end; this may be a read error. Other nucleotide sequences in the sample specify the same CDR3. This chain connects TRBV29-1 to TRBJ2-2, with D tentatively TRBD2 (5 bases). CDR1 is SQVTM, CDR2 ANQGSEA, per germline. This CDR3 spans 12 amino acids. CDR3 coding DNA: TGCAGCGTGGTACTAGGCCCCGGGGAGCTGTTCTTT. This encodes CSVVLGPGELFF.

V usage is TRBV4-3 and J usage is TRBJ2-3, with 12 bases matching TRBD2. The CDR3 consists of 19 residues. V dropped 0 bases and J dropped 1; count of bases not matched to a gene: 8. Germline lookup yields CDR1 LGHNA and CDR2 YSLEER. CDR3 nucleotides: TGCGCCAGCAGCCAAGAAGGGCTAGCGGGAGGGCGAGGCACAGATACGCAGTATTTT. As protein: CASSQEGLAGGRGTDTQYF.

This chain connects TRBV5-1 to TRBJ1-1; perhaps TRBD1 as D (6 bases). Germline CDR1 is SGHRS and CDR2 is YFSETQ. The CDR3 contains 14 residues. Trimming pared 4 bases from V and 3 bases from J, leaving 13 bases between. This CDR3 reads CASSPGGRDTEAFF. CDR3 DNA: TGCGCCAGCAGCCCGGGGGGGCGGGACACTGAAGCTTTCTTT. The variable domain in full, with the rest retrieved from reference TRBV5-1 and TRBJ1-1, is KAGVTQTPRYLIKTRGQQVTLSCSPISGHRSVSWYQQTPGQGLQFLFEYFSETQRNKGNFPGRFSGRQFSNSRSEMNVSTLELGDSALYLCASSPGGRDTEAFFGQGTRLTVV.

This rearrangement joins TRBV6-1 to TRBJ2-7, with D possibly being TRBD2 (7 bases). The germline V gene encodes CDR1 MNHNS and CDR2 SASEGT. The CDR3 length is 14 residues. V lost 6 bases and J lost 3, with 15 bases in between. The CDR3 sequence: CASSPGGTIYEQYF. Here the CDR3 DNA reads TGTGCCAGCAGCCCCGGGGGGACAATCTACGAGCAGTACTTC.

The V gene is TRBV9, the J gene TRBJ2-7; 13 bases align to TRBD2. Germline V lookup: CDR1 SGDLS, CDR2 YYNGEE. CDR3 length: 15 amino acids. The V gene end was trimmed by 4 bases and the J gene end by 6 bases; junction bases not matched to a gene: 7. The CDR3 DNA is TGTGCCAGCAGCAACGGACTAGCGGGAGCCGGCGAGCAGTACTTC. Its translation: CASSNGLAGAGEQYF.

This chain connects TRBV11-2 to TRBJ1-3; perhaps TRBD1 as D (6 bases). Germline V gene lookup returns CDR1 SGHAT and CDR2 FQNNGV. Trimming cost V 5 bases and J 0 bases, with 20 bases left between them. The CDR3 runs to 18 residues. The CDR3 protein is CASSPTRRGGLSGNTIYF. The CDR3 nucleotides are TGTGCCAGCAGCCCGACGAGGAGGGGGGGCCTCTCTGGAAACACCATATATTTT.

This clone was detected a few times. The J gene is TRBJ1-1, the V gene TRBV2, with D hard to call. Germline CDR1 reads SNHLY; CDR2 reads FYNNEI. The CDR3 consists of 13 residues. V gave up 4 bases and J gave up 1 base, with 7 bases separating them. CDR3 in amino acids: CASSVERNTEAFF. CDR3 sequence (DNA): TGTGCCAGCAGTGTTGAGCGGAACACTGAAGCTTTCTTT.

The gene calls are TRBV6-4 and TRBJ2-5; D is uncertain. The length of the CDR3 is 10 residues. V lost 7 bases and J 5 bases, leaving 5 bases between the germline ends. Germline V gene lookup returns CDR1 MRHNA and CDR2 SNTAGT. The CDR3 coding sequence is TGTGCCAGCAACGAGGAGACCCAGTACTTC. Amino acids: CASNEETQYF.

The rearrangement links TRBV27 to TRBJ2-7; a weak D match, TRBD1 (5 bases). Germline V gives CDR1 MNHEY, CDR2 SMNVEV (reference sequence). V lost 7 bases to trimming and J lost 6 bases, with 16 bases between them. The CDR3 totals 13 residues. CDR3 amino acids: CASIRQGTGEQYF. The DNA of the CDR3 is TGTGCCAGCATTCGTCAGGGCACGGGCGAGCAGTACTTC.

The gene calls are TRBV6-6 and TRBJ2-1, with 10 bases fitting TRBD2. The germline gives CDR1 MNHNY, CDR2 SVGAGI (reference sequence). Trimming cost V 4 bases and J 1 base; bases outside gene matches: 1. The CDR3 is 15 amino acids. For the CDR3, the DNA is TGTGCCAGCAGTTCACTAGCGGGATCCTACAATGAGCAGTTCTTC. Its protein product is CASSSLAGSYNEQFF.

The CDR3 loop is CASSPWWGGVTDTQYF. The CDR3 bases are TGTGCCAGCAGCCCCTGGTGGGGGGGGGTCACAGATACGCAGTATTTT. The chain joins TRBV11-2 to TRBJ2-3; TRBD2 agrees at 7 bases. The CDR3 consists of 16 residues. J gave up 2 bases and V 5 bases, and 10 bases lay outside the gene matches. Germline V lookup: CDR1 SGHAT, CDR2 FQNNGV.

This clone has only one observation. CDR3 amino acids: CATSRGTYEQYF. CDR3 coding DNA: TGTGCCACCAGCAGGGGCACCTACGAGCAGTACTTC. The chain recombines TRBV15 with TRBJ2-7, with D unclear. Trimming removed 3 bases from V and 2 bases from J, with 5 bases in between. CDR1 LNHNV and CDR2 YYDKDF come from the germline V gene (reference sequence). The CDR3 has 12 residues.

The J gene is TRBJ2-3, the V gene TRBV7-9; possibly TRBD2 for D (6 bases). Germline CDR1 is SEHNR and CDR2 is FQNEAQ (reference sequence). The CDR3 is 13 amino acids. Trimming removed 1 base at V and 6 bases at J, with 8 bases between. The CDR3 DNA reads as TGTGCCAGCAGCTTAGAGGCGGGGGATACGCAGTATTTT. Translation gives CASSLEAGDTQYF.

This rearrangement joins TRBV5-1 to TRBJ2-5; D uncertain. Trimming removed 1 base at V and 1 base at J, with 8 bases between. The CDR3 has 14 amino acids. Germline V gene sequence: CDR1 SGHRS, CDR2 YFSETQ. The chain's CDR3 is CASSLSRSQETQYF. The CDR3, as DNA: TGCGCCAGCAGCTTGAGTCGGAGCCAAGAGACCCAGTACTTC.

The gene calls are TRBV19 and TRBJ1-2; the D gene is possibly TRBD1 (5 bases). The CDR3 has 15 amino acids. The ends were cut back, 1 base at V and 4 bases at J, with 13 bases in the middle. Germline lookup yields CDR1 LNHDA and CDR2 SQIVND (reference sequence). CDR3 sequence: CASSIANQGSYGYTF. In DNA, the CDR3 is TGTGCCAGTAGTATAGCCAATCAGGGAAGCTATGGCTACACCTTC.

The CDR3 nucleotides read TGTGCCAGCAAGGGACAGGGTCGGGGCTACGAGCAGTACTTC. Amino acid sequence: CASKGQGRGYEQYF. This chain joins TRBV6-5 and TRBJ2-7; TRBD1 aligns across 9 bases. Germline V gene data show CDR1 as MNHEY and CDR2 as SVGAGI. CDR3 length equals 14 residues. Trimming took 7 bases from V and 3 from J; bases not matched to a gene: 7.

Written as DNA, the CDR3 is TGTGCCAGCAGTAGGGGCAGAGATACGCAGTATTTT. It specifies CASSRGRDTQYF. This sequence joins TRBV25-1 and TRBJ2-3, with D possibly matching TRBD1 (5 bases). Trimming pared 5 bases from V and 5 bases from J, leaving 8 bases between. This CDR3 is 12 amino acids long. Germline loops: CDR1 MGHDK, CDR2 SYGVNS. The variable domain in full, completed from reference TRBV25-1 and TRBJ2-3, reads EADIYQTPRYLVIGTGKKITLECSQTMGHDKMYWYQQDPGMELHLIHYSYGVNSTEKGDLSSESTVSRIRTEHFPLTLESARPSHTSQYLCASSRGRDTQYFGPGTRLTVL.

The V and J genes are TRBV7-8 and TRBJ1-2, with D perhaps TRBD1 (6 bases). The V end lost 5 bases, the J end lost 4 bases, and 11 bases lay between the germline ends. The CDR3 is made up of 13 amino acids. The germline V gene has CDR1 SGHVS and CDR2 FQNEAQ. The CDR3 reads CASSIPTGYGYTF. DNA of the CDR3: TGTGCCAGCAGCATACCGACAGGCTATGGCTACACCTTC.

The chain combines TRBV9 with TRBJ1-5; TRBD1 matches at 11 bases. The V gene end was trimmed by 0 bases and the J gene end by 6 bases; junction bases not matched to a gene: 2. Germline-derived CDR1 and CDR2 are SGDLS and YYNGEE. The CDR3 is 15 residues long. Here the CDR3 DNA reads TGTGCCAGCAGCGTAGGGACAGGGGGCACTCAGCCCCAGCATTTT. This codes for CASSVGTGGTQPQHF.